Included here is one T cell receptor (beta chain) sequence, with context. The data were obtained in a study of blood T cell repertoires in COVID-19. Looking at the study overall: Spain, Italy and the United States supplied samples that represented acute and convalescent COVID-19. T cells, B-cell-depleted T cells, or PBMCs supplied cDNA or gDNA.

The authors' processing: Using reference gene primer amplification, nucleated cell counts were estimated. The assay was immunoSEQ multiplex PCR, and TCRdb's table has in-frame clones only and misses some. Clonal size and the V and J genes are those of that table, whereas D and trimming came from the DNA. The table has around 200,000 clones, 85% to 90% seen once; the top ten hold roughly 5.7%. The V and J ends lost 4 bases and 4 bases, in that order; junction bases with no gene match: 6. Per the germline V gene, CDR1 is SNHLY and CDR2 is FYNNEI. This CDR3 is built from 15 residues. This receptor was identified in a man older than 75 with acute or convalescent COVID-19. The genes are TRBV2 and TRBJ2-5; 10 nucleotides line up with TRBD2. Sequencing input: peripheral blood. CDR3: CASSVLAGVSETQYF. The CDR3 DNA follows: TGTGCCAGCAGTGTCCTAGCGGGAGTGTCAGAGACCCAGTACTTC.